Listed below are T cell receptor beta chains from one sample, sequenced in a study of siplizumab effects on memory and regulatory T cells. Produced via immunoSEQ multiplex PCR; TCRdb's table is partial and in-frame only. The sample holds approximately 60,000 clones, 79% seen once. The sequenced sample was memory CD4+ T cells sorted from blood. These TCRs come from a human donor in good health. CDR3s leave out the opening cysteine and the closing phenylalanine or tryptophan. Fields, in order: J gene, CDR3 length, V gene, CDR3 protein.

>TRBJ2-5|12|TRBV7-2
ASSFFGRKETQY
>TRBJ2-4|11|TRBV7-2
ASSSGTGNIQY
>TRBJ1-3|13|TRBV7-3
ASSAGQIGGNTIY
>TRBJ1-5|12|TRBV5-5
ASSFQGGNQPQH
>TRBJ2-7|14|TRBV10-3
ASSDWEGVPHYEQY
>TRBJ2-1|12|TRBV2
ASSEGQGFNEQF
>NA|12|TRBV5-4
ASSSTGGRYEQY
>TRBJ2-7|13|TRBV5-1
ASSLGPGQGGEQY
>TRBJ1-1|13|TRBV7-3
ASSLLGTANTEAF
>TRBJ2-1|12|TRBV5-5
ASNAAVSYNEQF
>NA|12|TRBV10-3
AISEEGPYNEQF
>TRBJ2-7|12|TRBV25-1
ASSATGTYYEQY
>TRBJ2-1|15|TRBV5-6
ASSSGRILSSYNEQF
>TRBJ1-5|11|TRBV19
ASSTQDTQPQH
>TRBJ2-7|11|TRBV5-1
ASSLRDGDEQY
>TRBJ2-2|14|TRBV2
ASSRDSMRNTGELF
>TRBJ1-1|11|TRBV28
ASRGELGYEAF
>TRBJ1-1|13|TRBV7-9
ASSFGGGENTEAF
>TRBJ2-1|13|TRBV18
ASSPRGSSLNEQF
>TRBJ1-4|13|TRBV15
ATSRDRQGGEKLF
>TRBJ2-1|13|TRBV28
ASSFGGGRMNEQF
>TRBJ1-2|11|TRBV5-6
ASSWGDNYGYT
>TRBJ2-2|16|TRBV9
ASSGPLWGRGSTGELF
>TRBJ2-4|12|TRBV13
ASSLGSAGNIQY
>TRBJ2-1|9|TRBV5-4
ASSMDREQF
>TRBJ2-3|11|TRBV5-1
ASSYGLTDTQY
>TRBJ2-7|14|TRBV5-4
ASRADRDRAWGEQY
>TRBJ2-7|11|TRBV5-1
ASSRDGIYEQY
>TRBJ2-4|11|TRBV5-4
ASSFPTENIQY
>TRBJ1-1|10|TRBV6-1
ASRSIATEAF
>TRBJ1-6|12|TRBV19
ASSLDRAGSPLH
>TRBJ2-7|12|TRBV10-3
AISEGQEPYEQY
>TRBJ1-6|14|TRBV6-6
ASSYSKPGGDSPLH
>TRBJ2-6|11|TRBV28
ASIKPGANVLT
>TRBJ1-1|10|TRBV29-1
SVGQGNTEAF
>TRBJ1-5|10|TRBV7-2
APKDGKQPQH
>TRBJ2-7|14|TRBV11-2
ASSFSLGGGGYEQY
>TRBJ1-5|14|TRBV6-6
ATSYKGQGTNQPQH
>TRBJ1-3|14|TRBV28
ASSSPGVSSGNTIY
>TRBJ1-4|13|TRBV19
ASSTVQGWNEKLF
>TRBJ2-7|9|TRBV28
ASSHSYEQY
>TRBJ2-5|13|TRBV7-2
ASSYNWGGQETQY
>TRBJ2-7|12|TRBV7-2
ASSVLGQGYEQY
>TRBJ1-2|12|TRBV18
ASSPAGTNYGYT
>TRBJ2-5|12|TRBV21-1
ASSQRGATETQY
>TRBJ2-1|14|TRBV5-1
ASSPRTGRQDNEQF
>TRBJ1-4|14|TRBV5-1
ASSWQGAETNEKLF